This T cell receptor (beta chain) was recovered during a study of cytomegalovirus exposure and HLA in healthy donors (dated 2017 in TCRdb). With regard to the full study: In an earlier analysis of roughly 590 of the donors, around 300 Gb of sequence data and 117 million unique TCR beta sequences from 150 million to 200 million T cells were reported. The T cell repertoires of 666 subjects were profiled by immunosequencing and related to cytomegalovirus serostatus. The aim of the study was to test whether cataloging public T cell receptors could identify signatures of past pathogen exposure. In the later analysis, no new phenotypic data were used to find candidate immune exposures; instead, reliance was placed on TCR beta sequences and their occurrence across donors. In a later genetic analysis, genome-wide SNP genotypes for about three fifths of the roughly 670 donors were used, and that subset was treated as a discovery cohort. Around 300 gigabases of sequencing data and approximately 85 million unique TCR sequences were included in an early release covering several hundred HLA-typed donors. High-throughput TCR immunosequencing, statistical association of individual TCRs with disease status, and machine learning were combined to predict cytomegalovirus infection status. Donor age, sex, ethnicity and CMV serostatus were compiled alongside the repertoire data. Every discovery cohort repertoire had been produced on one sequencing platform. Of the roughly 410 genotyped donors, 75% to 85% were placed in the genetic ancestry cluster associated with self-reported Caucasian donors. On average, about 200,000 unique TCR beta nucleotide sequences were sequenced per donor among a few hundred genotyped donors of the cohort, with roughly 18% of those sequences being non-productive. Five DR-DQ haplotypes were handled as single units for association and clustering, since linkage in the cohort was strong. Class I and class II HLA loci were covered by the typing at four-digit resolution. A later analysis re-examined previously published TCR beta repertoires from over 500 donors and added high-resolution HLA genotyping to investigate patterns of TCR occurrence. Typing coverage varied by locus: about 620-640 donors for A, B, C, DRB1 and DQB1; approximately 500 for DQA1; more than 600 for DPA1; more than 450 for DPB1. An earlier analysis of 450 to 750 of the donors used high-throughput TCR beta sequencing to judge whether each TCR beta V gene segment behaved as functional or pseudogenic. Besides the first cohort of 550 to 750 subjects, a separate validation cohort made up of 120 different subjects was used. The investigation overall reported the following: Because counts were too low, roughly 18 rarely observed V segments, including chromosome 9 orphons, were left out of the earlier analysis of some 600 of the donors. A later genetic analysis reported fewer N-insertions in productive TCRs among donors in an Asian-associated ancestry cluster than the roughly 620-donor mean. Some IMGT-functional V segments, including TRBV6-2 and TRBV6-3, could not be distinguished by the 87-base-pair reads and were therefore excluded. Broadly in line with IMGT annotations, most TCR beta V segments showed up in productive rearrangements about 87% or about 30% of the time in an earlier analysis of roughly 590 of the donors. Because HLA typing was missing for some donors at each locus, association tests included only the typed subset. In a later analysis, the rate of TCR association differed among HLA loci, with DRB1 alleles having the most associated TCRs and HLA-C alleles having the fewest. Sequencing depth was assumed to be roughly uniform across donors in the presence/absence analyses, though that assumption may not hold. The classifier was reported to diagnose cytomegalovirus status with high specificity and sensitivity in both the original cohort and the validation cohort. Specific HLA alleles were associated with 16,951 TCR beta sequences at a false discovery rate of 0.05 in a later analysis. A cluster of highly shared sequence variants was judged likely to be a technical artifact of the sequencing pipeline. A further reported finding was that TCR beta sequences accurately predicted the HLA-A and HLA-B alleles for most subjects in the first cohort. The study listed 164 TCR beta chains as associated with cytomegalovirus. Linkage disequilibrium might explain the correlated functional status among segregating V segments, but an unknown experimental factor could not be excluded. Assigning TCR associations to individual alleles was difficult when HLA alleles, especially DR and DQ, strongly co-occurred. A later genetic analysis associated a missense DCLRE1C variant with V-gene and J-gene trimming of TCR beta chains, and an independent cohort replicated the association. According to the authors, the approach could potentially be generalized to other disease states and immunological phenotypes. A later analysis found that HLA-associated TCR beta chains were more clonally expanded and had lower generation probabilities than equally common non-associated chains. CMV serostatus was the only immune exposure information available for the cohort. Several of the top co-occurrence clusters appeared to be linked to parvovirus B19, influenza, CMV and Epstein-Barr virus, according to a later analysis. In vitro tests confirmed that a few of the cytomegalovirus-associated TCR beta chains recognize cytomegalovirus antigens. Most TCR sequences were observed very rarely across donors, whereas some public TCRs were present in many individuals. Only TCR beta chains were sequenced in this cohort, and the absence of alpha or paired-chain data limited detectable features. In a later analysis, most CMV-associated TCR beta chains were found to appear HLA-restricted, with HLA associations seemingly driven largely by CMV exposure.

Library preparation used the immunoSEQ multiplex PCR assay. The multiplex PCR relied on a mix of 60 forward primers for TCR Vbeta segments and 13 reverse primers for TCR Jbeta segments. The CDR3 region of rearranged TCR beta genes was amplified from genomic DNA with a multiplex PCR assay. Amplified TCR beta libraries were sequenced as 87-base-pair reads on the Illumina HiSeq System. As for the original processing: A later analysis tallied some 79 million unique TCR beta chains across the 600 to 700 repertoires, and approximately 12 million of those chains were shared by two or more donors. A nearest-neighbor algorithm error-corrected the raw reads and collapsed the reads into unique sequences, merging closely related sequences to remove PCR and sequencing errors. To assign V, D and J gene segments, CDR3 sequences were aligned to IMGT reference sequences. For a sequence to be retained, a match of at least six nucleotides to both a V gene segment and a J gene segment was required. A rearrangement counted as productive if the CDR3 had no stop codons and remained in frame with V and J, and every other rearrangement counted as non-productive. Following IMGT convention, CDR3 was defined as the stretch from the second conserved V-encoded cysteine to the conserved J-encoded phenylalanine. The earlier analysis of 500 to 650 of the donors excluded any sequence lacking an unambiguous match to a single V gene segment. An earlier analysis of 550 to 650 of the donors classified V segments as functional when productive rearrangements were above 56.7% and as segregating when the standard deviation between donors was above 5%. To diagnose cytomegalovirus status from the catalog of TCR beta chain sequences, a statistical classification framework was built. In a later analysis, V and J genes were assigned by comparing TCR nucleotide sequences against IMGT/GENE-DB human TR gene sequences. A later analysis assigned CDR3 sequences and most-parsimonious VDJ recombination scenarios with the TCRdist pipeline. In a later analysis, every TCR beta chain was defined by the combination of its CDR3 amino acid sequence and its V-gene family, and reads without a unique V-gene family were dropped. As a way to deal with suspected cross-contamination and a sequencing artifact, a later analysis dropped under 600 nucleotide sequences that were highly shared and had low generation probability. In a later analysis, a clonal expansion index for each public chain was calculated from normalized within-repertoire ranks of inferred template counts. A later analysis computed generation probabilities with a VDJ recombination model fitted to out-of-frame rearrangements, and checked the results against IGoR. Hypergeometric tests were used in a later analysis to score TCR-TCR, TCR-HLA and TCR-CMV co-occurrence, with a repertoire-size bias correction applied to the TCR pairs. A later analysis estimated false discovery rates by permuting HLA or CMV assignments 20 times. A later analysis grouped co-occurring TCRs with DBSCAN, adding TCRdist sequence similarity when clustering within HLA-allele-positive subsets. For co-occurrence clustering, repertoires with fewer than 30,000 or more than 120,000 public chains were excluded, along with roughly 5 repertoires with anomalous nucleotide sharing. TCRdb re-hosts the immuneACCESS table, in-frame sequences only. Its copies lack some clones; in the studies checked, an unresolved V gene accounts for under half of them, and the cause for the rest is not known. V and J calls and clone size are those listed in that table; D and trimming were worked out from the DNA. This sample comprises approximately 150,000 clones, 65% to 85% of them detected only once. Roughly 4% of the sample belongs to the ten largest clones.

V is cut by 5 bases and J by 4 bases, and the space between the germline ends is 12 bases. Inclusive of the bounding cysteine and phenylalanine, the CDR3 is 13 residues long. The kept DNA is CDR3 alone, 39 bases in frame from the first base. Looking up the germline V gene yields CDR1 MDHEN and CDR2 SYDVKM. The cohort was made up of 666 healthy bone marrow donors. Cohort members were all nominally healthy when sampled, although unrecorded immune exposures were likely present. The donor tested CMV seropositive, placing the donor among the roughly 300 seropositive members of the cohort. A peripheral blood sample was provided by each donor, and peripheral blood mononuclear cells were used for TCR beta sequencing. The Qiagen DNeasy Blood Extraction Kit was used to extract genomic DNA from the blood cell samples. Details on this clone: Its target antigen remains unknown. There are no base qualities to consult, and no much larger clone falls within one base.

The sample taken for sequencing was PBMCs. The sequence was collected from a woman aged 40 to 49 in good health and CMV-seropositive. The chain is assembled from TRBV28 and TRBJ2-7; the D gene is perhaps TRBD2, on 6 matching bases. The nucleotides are TGTGCCAGCAGTCGGGGGACCGCTTACGAGCAGTACTTC. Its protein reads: CASSRGTAYEQYF.